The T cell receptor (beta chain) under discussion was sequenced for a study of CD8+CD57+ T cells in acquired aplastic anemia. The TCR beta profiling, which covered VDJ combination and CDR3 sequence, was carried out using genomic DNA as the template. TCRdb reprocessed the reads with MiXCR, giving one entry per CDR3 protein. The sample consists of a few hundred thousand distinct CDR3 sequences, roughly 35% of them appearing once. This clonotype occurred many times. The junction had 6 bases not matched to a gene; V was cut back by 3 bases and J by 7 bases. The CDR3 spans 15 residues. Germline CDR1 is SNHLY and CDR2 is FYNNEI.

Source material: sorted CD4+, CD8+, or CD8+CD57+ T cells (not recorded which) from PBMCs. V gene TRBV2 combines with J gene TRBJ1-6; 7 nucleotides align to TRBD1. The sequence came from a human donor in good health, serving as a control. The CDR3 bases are TGTGCCAGCAGTGATCAGGGGGGAAAAAATTCACCCCTCCACTTT. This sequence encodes CASSDQGGKNSPLHF.